These 17 T cell receptor beta chains share one sample of origin, sequenced in a study of shared T cell receptors in the human thymus. Some clones are missing from TCRdb's copy, which holds only in-frame ones; the method was immunoSEQ multiplex PCR. The sample yields some 400,000 clones, approximately 95% seen once. The sequencing sample was made of thymocytes. Receptors originate from a human donor.

This chain connects TRBV4-1 to TRBJ2-2; tentative D call: TRBD2 (6 bases). V dropped 4 bases and J dropped 5 bases, with 14 bases sitting between them. From germline, CDR1 is MGHRA and CDR2 YSYEKL. The CDR3 consists of 15 residues. CDR3 DNA sequence: TGCGCCAGCAGCCCCTTCCGGGAGTGGACCGGGGAGCTGTTTTTT. Translation gives CASSPFREWTGELFF.

The chain links TRBV7-2 to TRBJ1-1, with D perhaps matching TRBD1 (6 bases). From germline, CDR1 is SGHTA and CDR2 FQGNSA. V was cut by 2 bases and J by 2 bases, with 18 bases left in between. The CDR3 spans 17 residues. CDR3 bases: TGTGCCAGCAGCTTACCCAACAGGGAAAGGGAAAACACTGAAGCTTTCTTT. It yields the protein CASSLPNRERENTEAFF.

The chain has TRBV5-5 and TRBJ2-2, with TRBD2 as a possible D gene (6 bases). The germline CDR1 and CDR2 sequences are SGHKS and YYEKEE (reference sequence). CDR3 length: 14 amino acids. Deletions cut 5 bases from V and 5 bases from J, with 13 bases between. The DNA for the CDR3 is TGTGCCAGCAGTGGGGGGTTCCAAACCGGGGAGCTGTTTTTT. Translation gives CASSGGFQTGELFF.

The genes are TRBV5-1 and TRBJ2-6, with D hard to call. Trimming shortened V by 0 bases and J by 3 bases, and 7 bases separated the two germline ends. Germline assignment: CDR1 SGHRS and CDR2 YFSETQ. There are 15 residues in the CDR3. The CDR3 DNA sequence: TGCGCCAGCAGCTTGGAGGGAATTGGGGCCAACGTCCTGACTTTC. This codes for CASSLEGIGANVLTF.

The chain joins TRBV28 to TRBJ2-5, with a weak D call TRBD1 (6 bases). Germline V gene lookup returns CDR1 MDHEN and CDR2 SYDVKM. Trimming removed 3 bases at V and 5 bases at J, with 10 bases between. This CDR3 has 13 residues. CDR3 region: CASSFEGVETQYF. DNA for the CDR3: TGTGCCAGCAGTTTTGAGGGGGTGGAGACCCAGTACTTC.

This clone was recorded only once. The chain combines TRBV13 with TRBJ2-1; D perhaps matches TRBD1 (6 bases). CDR3 size: 17 residues. Germline CDR1 is PRHDT and CDR2 is FYEKMQ (reference sequence). V lost 5 bases, J lost 5 bases, and 22 bases lay in between. The CDR3 bases are TGTGCCAGCAGCCTAAACAGGGTCCAGGTTAACAACAATGAGCAGTTCTTC. Translated: CASSLNRVQVNNNEQFF.

The chain joins TRBV19 to TRBJ1-2; D is ambiguous. Germline CDR1 reads LNHDA; CDR2 reads SQIVND (reference sequence). V was trimmed by 7 bases and J by 3 bases, leaving 9 bases between them. The CDR3 totals 12 residues. In DNA form, the CDR3 reads TGTGCCAGTACTTCTTGGGACTATGGCTACACCTTC. This encodes CASTSWDYGYTF.

The chain couples TRBV6-5 to TRBJ2-2; D uncertain. CDR1 is MNHEY and CDR2 is SVGAGI in the germline V gene. Trimming pared 0 bases from V and 5 bases from J, leaving 7 bases between. The CDR3 is 14 amino acids. This CDR3 reads CASSYSWETGELFF. CDR3 in DNA: TGTGCCAGCAGTTACTCGTGGGAAACCGGGGAGCTGTTTTTT.

J is TRBJ1-5 and V is TRBV27; D is ambiguous. This CDR3 is built from 13 residues. Germline V gene lookup returns CDR1 MNHEY and CDR2 SMNVEV (reference sequence). With 5 bases removed from V and 5 bases from J, the gap between germline ends came to 10 bases. CDR3 in DNA: TGTGCCAGCAGTGCTGCTTGGGATCAGCCCCAGCATTTT. Protein sequence: CASSAAWDQPQHF.

The V and J genes are TRBV12-5 and TRBJ1-1; D gene uncertain. V was trimmed by 5 bases and J by 3 bases, leaving 4 bases between them. Germline V lookup: CDR1 LGHNT, CDR2 FRNRAP. This CDR3 contains 11 residues. CDR3 residues: CASGRDTEAFF. CDR3 DNA sequence: TGTGCTAGTGGTAGGGACACTGAAGCTTTCTTT. The complete variable domain, with remaining parts taken from reference TRBV12-5 and TRBJ1-1, reads DARVTQTPRHKVTEMGQEVTMRCQPILGHNTVFWYRQTMMQGLELLAYFRNRAPLDDSGMPKDRFSAEMPDATLATLKIQPSEPRDSAVYFCASGRDTEAFFGQGTRLTVV.

V is TRBV28 and J is TRBJ2-1; perhaps TRBD1 as D (6 bases). Germline V gene lookup returns CDR1 MDHEN and CDR2 SYDVKM. The CDR3 has 13 residues. V was cut by 8 bases and J by 6 bases, with 14 bases left in between. The DNA for the CDR3 is TGTGCCAGCGTACAGGGTGGCGGCAATGAGCAGTTCTTC. This gives the protein CASVQGGGNEQFF.

This clone was observed once. CDR3 region: CASSFRGGTEAFF. CDR3 sequence (DNA): TGTGCCAGCAGTTTTCGGGGGGGGACTGAAGCTTTCTTT. The V and J genes are TRBV27 and TRBJ1-1; weak D call: TRBD1 (5 bases). Germline values: CDR1 MNHEY, CDR2 SMNVEV (reference sequence). The CDR3 sequence is 13 residues long. V gave up 3 bases and J gave up 5 bases, with 10 bases separating them.

The rearrangement links TRBV15 to TRBJ1-6, with D hard to call. The CDR3 has 14 amino acids. CDR1 LNHNV and CDR2 YYDKDF come from the germline V gene (reference sequence). The V end was cut by 0 bases, the J end by 14 bases, with 14 bases between. CDR3 nucleotides: TGTGCCACCAGCAGAGATCCGAATGCGGGCTCCCTCCACTTT. Translation: CATSRDPNAGSLHF.

The chain carries TRBV30 and TRBJ2-3; 9 bases fit TRBD1. The CDR3 is 18 amino acids. V shed 3 bases and J 0 bases; nucleotides not matched to a gene: 13. The germline V gene encodes CDR1 GTSNPN and CDR2 SVGIG (reference sequence). The CDR3 coding sequence is TGTGCCTGGAGCGCCGGTGGGGACAGGGTGTTAAGCACAGATACGCAGTATTTT. Its protein product is CAWSAGGDRVLSTDTQYF. Combining the CDR3 with reference TRBV30 and TRBJ2-3 gives the whole variable domain SQTIHQWPATLVQPVGSPLSLECTVEGTSNPNLYWYRQAAGRGLQLLFYSVGIGQISSEVPQNLSASRPQDRQFILSSKKLLLSDSGFYLCAWSAGGDRVLSTDTQYFGPGTRLTVL.

V and J are TRBV6-1 and TRBJ2-6, with unresolved D. V was cut by 2 bases and J by 0 bases, with 5 bases left in between. Germline V gene lookup returns CDR1 MNHNS and CDR2 SASEGT. The CDR3 has 15 amino acids. The CDR3 sequence: CASSERLSGANVLTF. DNA for the CDR3: TGTGCCAGCAGTGAAAGACTCTCTGGGGCCAACGTCCTGACTTTC.

The chain couples TRBV29-1 to TRBJ2-2; a possible D gene is TRBD1 (6 bases). The CDR3 runs to 14 residues. V lost 5 bases and J 1 base, leaving 11 bases between the germline ends. Per the germline V gene, CDR1 is SQVTM and CDR2 is ANQGSEA. Here the CDR3 DNA reads TGCAGCGTTTACAGGGTCGAGAACACCGGGGAGCTGTTTTTT. It codes for CSVYRVENTGELFF.

The chain joins TRBV28 to TRBJ2-5, with a tentative D call TRBD2 (6 bases). CDR1 and CDR2 from the germline V gene are MDHEN and SYDVKM. Deletions cut 2 bases from V and 2 bases from J, with 18 bases between. The CDR3 is 17 residues long. The CDR3 spells CASSLAPRRERQETQYF. The CDR3 nucleotides read TGTGCCAGCAGTTTAGCCCCCAGGAGGGAGAGACAAGAGACCCAGTACTTC.